Below, one T cell receptor (beta chain) is given with its context. Antigen: not known. The data derive from a study of breast tumors, draining lymph nodes, adjacent tissues. Whole-study results and caveats: Compared with basal-like, luminal-like tumors shared significantly more repertoire with nontumor tissue. Findings are consistent with lymph node origin and intratumoral expansion of most tumor T cells. Tumor repertoires ranked between lymph nodes and nontumor tissue in diversity, with V and J gene preferences. Data only fit, rather than demonstrated, lymph node origin of most tumor T cells.

This CDR3 has 15 amino acids. CDR1 DFQATT and CDR2 SNEGSKA come from the germline V gene (reference sequence). Deletions cut 1 base from V and 3 bases from J, with 15 bases between. TCRdb reprocessed the multiplex PCR reads via MiXCR and lists one record per CDR3 protein. The sample has about 230,000 distinct CDR3 sequences; approximately 30% are singletons. The lymph nodes were axillary draining lymph nodes from breast cancer patients. Sequences were obtained from axillary lymph node tissue. This chain links TRBV20-1 with TRBJ1-1, with D hard to call. The receptor was isolated from a female donor with breast cancer. Some clones in this sample may be carry-over from other donors' samples. The CDR3 sequence: CSARAPGRAYTEAFF. CDR3 sequence (DNA): TGCAGTGCTAGAGCCCCAGGACGGGCTTACACTGAAGCTTTCTTT.